Each of the 4 T cell receptor beta chains below was sequenced from the same sample in a study of blood T cell repertoires in COVID-19. Data came from immunoSEQ multiplex PCR; TCRdb stores just in-frame clones and leaves some out. The data contain about 68,000 clones, 91% of them seen just once; the ten biggest clones take up 2.5% to 3%. Sequenced: peripheral blood. Source of these receptors: a man aged 45-65 years with COVID-19, enrolled during active disease.

V gene TRBV29-1 combines with J gene TRBJ2-5; a weak D match, TRBD1 (7 bases). V was pared by 6 bases and J by 4 bases, with 12 bases between. The germline V gene has CDR1 SQVTM and CDR2 ANQGSEA. This CDR3 region has 12 residues. The CDR3 protein is CSVTQGGETQYF. The CDR3 nucleotides are TGCAGCGTAACTCAGGGGGGAGAGACCCAGTACTTC.

V and J are TRBV6-5 and TRBJ2-7, with D maybe TRBD1 (5 bases). CDR1 and CDR2 (germline): MNHEY, SVGAGI. V was clipped by 6 bases and J by 3 bases, with 15 bases between them. The CDR3 consists of 14 residues. CDR3 in DNA: TGTGCCAGCAGCGTCAGGGAATGGATCTACGAGCAGTACTTC. Protein product: CASSVREWIYEQYF.

The V call is TRBV3-1 (or the pseudogene TRBV3-2), the J call TRBJ2-1, with TRBD2 identical over 9 bases. CDR3 length: 16 amino acids. Germline trimming cut 0 bases from V and 2 bases from J; bases unmatched to any gene: 2. Germline V gives CDR1 LGHDT, CDR2 YNNKEL (reference sequence). This chain's CDR3 is CASSQDPSGAYNEQFF. In nucleotides, the CDR3 is TGTGCCAGCAGCCAAGACCCTAGCGGGGCCTACAATGAGCAGTTCTTC.

V usage is TRBV5-1 and J usage is TRBJ1-1, with D tentatively TRBD1 (6 bases). This CDR3 comprises 15 residues. Trimming took off 4 bases at V and 1 base at J, with 14 bases between the two ends. CDR1 is SGHRS and CDR2 is YFSETQ in the germline V gene. CDR3 amino acids: CASSPEQGRNTEAFF. In nucleotides, the CDR3 is TGCGCCAGCAGCCCTGAACAGGGTCGGAACACTGAAGCTTTCTTT. The whole variable domain, filled in from reference TRBV5-1 and TRBJ1-1, reads KAGVTQTPRYLIKTRGQQVTLSCSPISGHRSVSWYQQTPGQGLQFLFEYFSETQRNKGNFPGRFSGRQFSNSRSEMNVSTLELGDSALYLCASSPEQGRNTEAFFGQGTRLTVV.